The clone carrying this T cell receptor beta chain was found once. This CDR3 spans 15 amino acids. Germline CDR1 is MNHEY and CDR2 is SMNVEV (reference sequence). Deletions cut 5 bases from V and 2 bases from J, with 16 bases between. This record comes from a study of graft-versus-host responses after intestinal transplantation. Data came from immunoSEQ multiplex PCR; TCRdb stores just in-frame clones and leaves some out. The table has almost 70,000 clones, just under 95% seen once. This clonotype was obtained from a human patient who received an intestinal transplant, so some T cells may come from the graft donor. The specimen was bone marrow, collected around 720 days after intestinal transplantation. J is TRBJ2-7 and V is TRBV27, with D maybe TRBD2 (6 bases). The CDR3 DNA reads as TGTGCCAGCAGTCCGCGTTCGGGAGCCACCTACGAGCAGTACTTC. It specifies CASSPRSGATYEQYF.